The rows below give T cell receptor beta chains drawn from one sample of a study of T cells after yellow fever vaccination. One entry per CDR3 protein results from TCRdb running MiXCR on the 5' RACE reads. The sample lists roughly 260,000 distinct CDR3 sequences; 10% to 15% were seen once. Sequencing was performed on CD4+ T cells sorted from PBMCs, taken 45 days after the yellow fever booster vaccination. All receptors come from a man aged 25-40 years who received the YFV17D yellow fever vaccine. Each CDR3 is given with its conserved first and last residue. A D gene is named only where the DNA matches it firmly. Clone size appears in some rows only: once, few, many, or a class for an expanded clone.

d_call,clone_size,j_call,v_call,cdr3_aa,cdr3_nt
.,few,TRBJ2-5,TRBV12-3/TRBV12-4,CASSPKGSLQETQYF,TGTGCCAGCAGCCCGAAAGGGAGTCTCCAAGAGACCCAGTACTTC
.,few,TRBJ2-3,TRBV20-1,CSARDRDHPYTQYF,TGCAGTGCTAGAGACCGGGACCATCCGTATACGCAGTATTTT
TRBD2,.,TRBJ2-1,TRBV11-1,CASSSIRPSGESYNEQFF,TGTGCCAGCAGCTCTATCCGACCTAGCGGGGAGTCCTACAATGAGCAGTTCTTC
.,few,TRBJ2-1,TRBV12-3/TRBV12-4,CASSLILHSRQQYNEQFF,TGTGCCAGCAGTTTAATTCTGCATAGTCGACAACAATACAATGAGCAGTTCTTC
.,.,TRBJ2-3,TRBV28,CASGFARGDTQYF,TGTGCCAGCGGCTTTGCCCGGGGGGATACGCAGTATTTT
.,many,TRBJ1-1,TRBV5-1,CASSPSSGTLTEAFF,TGCGCCAGCAGCCCCTCAAGCGGGACACTCACTGAAGCTTTCTTT
TRBD2,.,TRBJ2-7,TRBV5-1,CASSTLAGVSSYEQYF,TGCGCCAGCAGCACCTTAGCGGGAGTTTCCTCCTACGAGCAGTACTTC
.,.,TRBJ2-5,TRBV19,CASNRQLQETQYF,TGTGCCAGTAACAGACAGCTACAAGAGACCCAGTACTTC
.,.,TRBJ2-3,TRBV3-1,CASSQDPSGTTDTQYF,TGTGCCAGCAGCCAGGACCCCAGCGGAACCACAGATACGCAGTATTTT
.,.,TRBJ2-6,TRBV7-2,CASSPGGANVLTF,TGTGCCAGCAGCCCCGGTGGGGCCAACGTCCTGACTTTC
.,.,TRBJ2-5,TRBV3-1,CASSQAGEETQYF,TGTGCCAGCAGCCAAGCCGGGGAAGAGACCCAGTACTTC
TRBD2,.,TRBJ2-1,TRBV12-3/TRBV12-4,CATRRTSGEQFF,TGTGCCACCAGACGGACTAGCGGGGAGCAGTTCTTC
TRBD2,.,TRBJ2-3,TRBV5-1,CASGLAGGLADTQYF,TGCGCCAGCGGATTAGCGGGAGGATTGGCAGATACGCAGTATTTT
TRBD2,.,TRBJ2-1,TRBV5-6,CASSPTTSGSMNEQFF,TGTGCCAGCAGCCCTACGACTAGCGGGAGTATGAATGAGCAGTTCTTC
TRBD2,.,TRBJ2-1,TRBV7-3,CASSSLPGGNKVEQFF,TGTGCCAGCAGCTCCCTACCGGGGGGTAATAAGGTTGAGCAGTTCTTC
TRBD2,once,TRBJ2-1,TRBV18,CASSPGGGSLAGSNEQFF,TGTGCCAGCTCACCAGGAGGGGGGTCCCTAGCGGGAAGCAATGAGCAGTTCTTC
TRBD2,.,TRBJ2-3,TRBV10-3,CAISEREGADTQYF,TGTGCCATCAGTGAGCGGGAGGGGGCAGATACGCAGTATTTT
TRBD1,few,TRBJ1-5,TRBV2,CASSEAGQGRNQPQHF,TGTGCCAGCAGTGAAGCAGGACAGGGAAGAAATCAGCCCCAGCATTTT
.,few,TRBJ2-1,TRBV29-1,CSVAGLRGGEQFF,TGCAGCGTTGCCGGGCTTCGGGGCGGTGAGCAGTTCTTC
TRBD1,few,TRBJ2-7,TRBV5-1,CASRVDRAYEQYF,TGCGCCAGCAGGGTGGACAGGGCCTACGAGCAGTACTTC
.,.,TRBJ2-2,TRBV30,CACPRKSNTGELFF,TGTGCCTGCCCCAGGAAGTCGAACACCGGGGAGCTGTTTTTT
.,.,TRBJ2-5,TRBV10-3,CAISDPSTAQETQYF,TGTGCCATCAGTGACCCCTCGACAGCTCAGGAGACCCAGTACTTC
TRBD1,.,TRBJ2-7,TRBV5-1,CASSSGTGGFEQYF,TGCGCCAGCAGCTCCGGGACAGGGGGATTCGAGCAGTACTTC
.,few,TRBJ2-5,TRBV29-1,CSVDANRAETQYF,TGCAGCGTTGATGCGAACAGGGCAGAGACCCAGTACTTC
.,.,TRBJ1-1,TRBV6-5,CASSYTKGPMNTEAFF,TGTGCCAGCAGTTACACGAAGGGACCGATGAACACTGAAGCTTTCTTT
TRBD2,many,TRBJ2-7,TRBV18,CASSPGLAETYEQYF,TGTGCCAGCTCACCAGGTCTAGCGGAAACCTACGAGCAGTACTTC
.,few,TRBJ2-3,TRBV10-3,CAISEGGKEADTQYF,TGTGCCATCAGTGAGGGGGGGAAAGAAGCAGATACGCAGTATTTT
TRBD2,few,TRBJ2-3,TRBV11-2,CASSQGTSGRSTDTQYF,TGTGCCAGCAGCCAAGGGACTAGCGGTCGCAGCACAGATACGCAGTATTTT
.,many,TRBJ2-2,TRBV20-1,CSARDPVNTGELFF,TGCAGTGCTAGGGACCCGGTGAACACCGGGGAGCTGTTTTTT
.,few,TRBJ2-7,TRBV5-3,CARSLIPPYEQYF,TGTGCCAGAAGCTTAATACCACCCTACGAGCAGTACTTC
.,few,TRBJ2-1,TRBV5-5,CASSLLWNSYNEQFF,TGTGCCAGCAGCTTGTTATGGAACTCCTACAATGAGCAGTTCTTC
TRBD1,few,TRBJ2-7,TRBV6-2/TRBV6-3,CASRQGAYEQYF,TGTGCCAGCAGACAGGGGGCCTACGAGCAGTACTTC
TRBD2,few,TRBJ2-3,TRBV20-1,CSARDLGGSADTQYF,TGCAGTGCTAGAGATCTTGGCGGGAGTGCAGATACGCAGTATTTT
.,.,TRBJ2-1,TRBV20-1,CSASLTRINEQFF,TGCAGTGCTAGCCTGACTCGTATCAATGAGCAGTTCTTC
.,few,TRBJ2-4,TRBV20-1,CSARVAYKNIQYF,TGCAGTGCTAGGGTAGCTTACAAAAACATTCAGTACTTC
TRBD1,.,TRBJ2-4,TRBV18,CASSTRDSHQYF,TGTGCCAGCTCCACCCGGGACAGCCATCAGTACTTC
TRBD2,.,TRBJ2-7,TRBV20-1,CSATGTSGRPEQYF,TGCAGTGCTACCGGGACTAGCGGCCGGCCTGAGCAGTACTTC
.,few,TRBJ2-3,TRBV5-1,CASSPGTNSPDTQYF,TGCGCCAGCAGCCCAGGGACCAACAGTCCAGATACGCAGTATTTT
.,.,TRBJ2-3,TRBV20-1,CSASSLWRGGTDTQYF,TGCAGTGCTAGTTCACTTTGGCGGGGCGGCACAGATACGCAGTATTTT
.,.,TRBJ2-1,TRBV6-2/TRBV6-3,CATNPFQGHEQFF,TGTGCCACCAACCCCTTCCAGGGTCATGAGCAGTTCTTC
TRBD2,few,TRBJ2-1,TRBV5-8,CASAKTASGSLHEQFF,TGTGCATCTGCAAAGACCGCTAGCGGGAGTCTCCATGAGCAGTTCTTC
.,.,TRBJ2-1,TRBV7-9,CASSPGGGGPVDEQFF,TGTGCCAGCAGCCCCGGGGGTGGGGGACCAGTAGATGAGCAGTTCTTC
.,many,TRBJ2-1,TRBV15,CATSVGVRTVDNEQFF,TGTGCCACCAGTGTTGGAGTACGTACAGTCGACAATGAGCAGTTCTTC
.,.,TRBJ2-1,TRBV24-1,CATSDFSNEQFF,TGTGCCACCAGTGATTTTTCCAATGAGCAGTTCTTC
.,few,TRBJ2-7,TRBV5-1,CASSLFLRAGGGPLYEQYF,TGCGCCAGCAGCTTATTCCTCCGAGCAGGGGGAGGGCCTCTCTACGAGCAGTACTTC
TRBD2,few,TRBJ2-1,TRBV12-3/TRBV12-4,CASSFTSGTDEQFF,TGTGCCAGCAGTTTTACTAGCGGGACTGATGAGCAGTTCTTC
TRBD2,.,TRBJ2-1,TRBV7-2,CASSLSTSSGANNEQFF,TGTGCCAGCAGCTTATCCACCAGTAGCGGGGCCAACAATGAGCAGTTCTTC
TRBD2,few,TRBJ2-7,TRBV12-3/TRBV12-4,CASSYTSGHYEQYF,TGTGCCAGCAGTTACACTAGCGGGCACTACGAGCAGTACTTC
TRBD1,.,TRBJ2-7,TRBV20-1,CSGLGQGAYEQYF,TGCAGTGGGCTGGGACAGGGGGCCTACGAGCAGTACTTC
.,few,TRBJ2-4,TRBV14,CASSLGGVQNIQYF,TGTGCCAGCAGCCTAGGGGGGGTCCAAAACATTCAGTACTTC
.,few,TRBJ2-1,TRBV14,CASQQGVYNEQFF,TGTGCCAGTCAACAGGGAGTATACAATGAGCAGTTCTTC
.,.,TRBJ1-5,TRBV6-1,CASSRGGTNQPQHF,TGTGCCAGCAGCCGAGGGGGGACCAATCAGCCCCAGCATTTT
.,many,TRBJ2-7,TRBV6-2/TRBV6-3,CASSYGDIYEQYF,TGTGCCAGCAGTTACGGGGACATTTACGAGCAGTACTTC
.,once,TRBJ2-2,TRBV6-1,CASTRSMDTITGELFF,TGTGCCAGCACCCGCTCCATGGACACCATCACCGGGGAGCTGTTTTTT